This T cell receptor beta chain was sequenced for a study of regulatory and conventional T cells in RAG deficiency. Assay used: immunoSEQ multiplex PCR; TCRdb lists only in-frame clones, some missing. The sample lists some 30,000 clones, around 90% occurring once. Points on this clone: Its specificity is not known.

Germline-derived CDR1 and CDR2 are LGHNA and YNFKEQ. The CDR3 has 13 amino acids. V lost 0 bases and J lost 4, with 6 bases in between. Notes on the study in general: Omenn patients showed >85% Treg-Tconv overlap and shorter CDR3 lengths. Other subsets showed 9.5 to 10-fold reductions, but Treg unique TCR beta sequences fell approximately 100-fold in these patients.

These data were likewise used in another study, on regulatory T cells. As reported in that work: Primers: 52 TRBV forward and 13 TRBJ reverse.

This rearrangement joins TRBV4-2 to TRBJ2-5; unclear D gene. This TCR was sampled from a human donor in good health. Sequences were obtained from CD8+ T cells sorted from blood. As DNA, the CDR3 is TGTGCCAGCAGCCAAGAACTCGGAGAGACCCAGTACTTC. Translated, it gives CASSQELGETQYF.